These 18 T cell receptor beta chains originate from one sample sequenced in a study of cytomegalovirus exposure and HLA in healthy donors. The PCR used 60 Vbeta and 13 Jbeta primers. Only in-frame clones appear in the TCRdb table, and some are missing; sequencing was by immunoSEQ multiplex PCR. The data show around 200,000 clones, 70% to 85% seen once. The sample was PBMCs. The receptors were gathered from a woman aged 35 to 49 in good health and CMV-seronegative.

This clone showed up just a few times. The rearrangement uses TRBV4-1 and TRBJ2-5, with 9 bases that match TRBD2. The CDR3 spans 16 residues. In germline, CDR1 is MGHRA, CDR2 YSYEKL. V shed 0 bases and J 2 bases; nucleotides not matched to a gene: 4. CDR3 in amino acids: CASSQDNAGGQETQYF. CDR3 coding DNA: TGCGCCAGCAGCCAAGATAACGCGGGGGGGCAAGAGACCCAGTACTTC.

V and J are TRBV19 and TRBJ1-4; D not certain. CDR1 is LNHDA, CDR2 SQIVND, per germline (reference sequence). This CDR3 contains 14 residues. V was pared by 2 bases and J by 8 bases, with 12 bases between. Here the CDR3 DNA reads TGTGCCAGTAGTATACCCACGACCGGGGAAAAACTGTTTTTT. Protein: CASSIPTTGEKLFF.

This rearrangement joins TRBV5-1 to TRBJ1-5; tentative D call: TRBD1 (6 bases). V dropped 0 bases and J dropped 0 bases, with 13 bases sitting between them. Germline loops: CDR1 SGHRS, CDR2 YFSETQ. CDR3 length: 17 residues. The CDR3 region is CASSLATGPYSNQPQHF. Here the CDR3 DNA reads TGCGCCAGCAGCTTGGCGACAGGCCCTTATAGCAATCAGCCCCAGCATTTT. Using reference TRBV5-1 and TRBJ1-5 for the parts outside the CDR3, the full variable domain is KAGVTQTPRYLIKTRGQQVTLSCSPISGHRSVSWYQQTPGQGLQFLFEYFSETQRNKGNFPGRFSGRQFSNSRSEMNVSTLELGDSALYLCASSLATGPYSNQPQHFGDGTRLSIL.

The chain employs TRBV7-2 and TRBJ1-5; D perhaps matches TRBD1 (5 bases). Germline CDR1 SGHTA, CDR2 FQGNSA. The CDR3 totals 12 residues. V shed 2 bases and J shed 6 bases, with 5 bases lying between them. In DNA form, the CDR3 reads TGTGCCAGCAGCTTACAGGGTCAGCCCCAGCATTTT. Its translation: CASSLQGQPQHF. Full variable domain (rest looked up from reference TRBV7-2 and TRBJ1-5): GAGVSQSPSNKVTEKGKDVELRCDPISGHTALYWYRQSLGQGLEFLIYFQGNSAPDKSGLPSDRFSAERTGGSVSTLTIQRTQQEDSAVYLCASSLQGQPQHFGDGTRLSIL.

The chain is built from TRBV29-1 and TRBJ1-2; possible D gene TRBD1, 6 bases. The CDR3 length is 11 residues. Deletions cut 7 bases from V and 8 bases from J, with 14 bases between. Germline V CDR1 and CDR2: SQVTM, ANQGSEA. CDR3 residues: CSELTGNGYTF. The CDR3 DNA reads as TGCAGCGAGCTCACAGGGAACGGCTACACCTTC. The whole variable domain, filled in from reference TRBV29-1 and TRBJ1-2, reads SAVISQKPSRDICQRGTSLTIQCQVDSQVTMMFWYRQQPGQSLTLIATANQGSEATYESGFVIDKFPISRPNLTFSTLTVSNMSPEDSSIYLCSELTGNGYTFGSGTRLTVV.

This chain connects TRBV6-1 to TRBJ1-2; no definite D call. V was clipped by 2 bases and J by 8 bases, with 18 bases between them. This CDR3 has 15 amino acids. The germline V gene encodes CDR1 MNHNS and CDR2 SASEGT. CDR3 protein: CASSEQDGSPRGYTF. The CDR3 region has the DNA TGTGCCAGCAGTGAACAGGATGGCTCACCAAGGGGCTACACCTTC.

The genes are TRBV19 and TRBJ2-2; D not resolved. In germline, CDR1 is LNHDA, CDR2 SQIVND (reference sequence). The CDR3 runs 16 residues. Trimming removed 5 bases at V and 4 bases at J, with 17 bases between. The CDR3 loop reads CASSSPTLRSTGELFF. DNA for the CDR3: TGTGCCAGTAGTTCACCCACCCTTCGGAGCACCGGGGAGCTGTTTTTT.

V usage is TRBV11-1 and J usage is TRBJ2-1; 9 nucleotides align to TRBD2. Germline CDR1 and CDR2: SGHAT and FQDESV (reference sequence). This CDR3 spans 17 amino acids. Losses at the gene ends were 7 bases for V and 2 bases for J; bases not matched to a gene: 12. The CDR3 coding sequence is TGTGCCAGCACCATCCGAGCCAGCGGGGGGCCCTACAATGAGCAGTTCTTC. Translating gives CASTIRASGGPYNEQFF.

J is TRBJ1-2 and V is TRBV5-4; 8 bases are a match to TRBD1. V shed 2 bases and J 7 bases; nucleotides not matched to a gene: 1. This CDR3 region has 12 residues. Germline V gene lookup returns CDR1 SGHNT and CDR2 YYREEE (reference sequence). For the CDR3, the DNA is TGTGCCAGCAGCTTACAGGGGGGTGGCTACACCTTC. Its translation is CASSLQGGGYTF.

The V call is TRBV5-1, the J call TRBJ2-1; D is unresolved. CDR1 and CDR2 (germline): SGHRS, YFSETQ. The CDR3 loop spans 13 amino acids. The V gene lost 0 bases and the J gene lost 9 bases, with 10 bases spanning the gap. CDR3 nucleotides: TGCGCCAGCAGCTTGGGGCAGGCCGGTGAGCAGTTCTTC. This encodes CASSLGQAGEQFF.

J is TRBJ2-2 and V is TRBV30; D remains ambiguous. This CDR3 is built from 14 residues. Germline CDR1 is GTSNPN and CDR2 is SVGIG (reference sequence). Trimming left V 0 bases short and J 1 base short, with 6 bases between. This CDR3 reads CAWSVSVNTGELFF. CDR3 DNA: TGTGCCTGGAGTGTATCGGTGAACACCGGGGAGCTGTTTTTT.

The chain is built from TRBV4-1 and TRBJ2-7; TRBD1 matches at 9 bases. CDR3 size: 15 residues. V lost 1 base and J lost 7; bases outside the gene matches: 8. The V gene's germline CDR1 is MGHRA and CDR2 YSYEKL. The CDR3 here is CASSQVRGQGREQYF. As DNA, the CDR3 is TGCGCCAGCAGCCAAGTTCGGGGACAGGGAAGGGAGCAGTACTTC.

The CDR3 nucleotides are TGTGCCAGCAGCCGAGTGGTGGATCAGCCCCAGCATTTT. It translates to CASSRVVDQPQHF. The chain is built from TRBV7-9 and TRBJ1-5; D remains ambiguous. CDR1 and CDR2 (germline): SEHNR, FQNEAQ (reference sequence). The CDR3 extends over 13 amino acids. V gave up 5 bases and J gave up 5 bases, with 10 bases separating them.

In nucleotides, the CDR3 is TGTGCCTGGCGCCGGGACAGGGGTTCCTATGGCTACACCTTC. Translated: CAWRRDRGSYGYTF. The chain employs TRBV30 and TRBJ1-2, with 10 bases fitting TRBD1. The V segment lost 5 bases and the J segment 4 bases; nucleotides outside the gene matches: 7. CDR1 GTSNPN and CDR2 SVGIG come from the germline V gene (reference sequence). The CDR3 is made up of 14 amino acids.

CDR3 nucleotide sequence: TGTGCCAGCAGCGTAGACTATGATGGGAAACTGTTTTTT. Translation: CASSVDYDGKLFF. V and J are TRBV9 and TRBJ1-4; D is ambiguous. The CDR3 has 13 residues. Germline V gene sequence: CDR1 SGDLS, CDR2 YYNGEE. V was shortened by 0 bases and J by 11 bases, with 11 bases between the two germline ends.

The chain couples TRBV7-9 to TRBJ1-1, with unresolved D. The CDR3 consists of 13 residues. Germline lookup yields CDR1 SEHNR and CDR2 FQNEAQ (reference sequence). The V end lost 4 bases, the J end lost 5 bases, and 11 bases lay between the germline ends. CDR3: CASSSLGPTEAFF. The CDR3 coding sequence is TGTGCCAGCAGCTCCCTAGGTCCAACTGAAGCTTTCTTT.

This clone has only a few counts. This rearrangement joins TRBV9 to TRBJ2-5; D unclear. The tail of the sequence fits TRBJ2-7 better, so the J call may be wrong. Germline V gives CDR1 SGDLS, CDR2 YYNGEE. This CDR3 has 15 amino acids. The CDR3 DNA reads TGTGCCAGCAGCGCTGAACTACTCCCAAGCGACGAGCAGTACTTC. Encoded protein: CASSAELLPSDEQYF.

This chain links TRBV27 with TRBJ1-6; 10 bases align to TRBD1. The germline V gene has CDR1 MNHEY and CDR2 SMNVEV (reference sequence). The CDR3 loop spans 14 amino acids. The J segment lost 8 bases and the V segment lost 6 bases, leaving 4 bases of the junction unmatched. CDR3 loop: CASSRQGAYSPLHF. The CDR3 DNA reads TGTGCCAGCAGCCGACAGGGGGCGTATTCACCCCTCCACTTT.